This T cell receptor beta chain derives from a study of shared clonotypes between healthy human individuals. Study-level information: Aged 18 to 49, the donors were two women and a few men.

V lost 0 bases, J lost 8 bases, and 5 bases stayed unmatched. Germline V gene data show CDR1 as WNHNN and CDR2 as SYGVQD (reference sequence). This CDR3 is built from 16 residues. The table came from immunoSEQ multiplex PCR; TCRdb's copy has only in-frame clones and leaves some out. The data hold millions of clones, with 90% to 95% observed a single time. Sample: naive CD4+ T cells from PBMCs. Subset described: CD45RA+ positively selected. The gene calls are TRBV10-1 and TRBJ2-1; 12 nucleotides line up with TRBD2. The clonotype originates from a man in his late teens or twenties in good health. Some clones in this sample may be carry-over from other donors' samples. Written as DNA, the CDR3 is TGCGCCAGCAGTGAGTCCCCTAGCGGGAGGGCCCATGAGCAGTTCTTC. Protein sequence: CASSESPSGRAHEQFF.